These 20 T cell receptor beta chains were all obtained from the same sample, sequenced in a study of early T cells in non-severe SARS-CoV-2 infection (dated by TCRdb to the early 2020s). The receptor library was made with 5' RACE. The data were produced on a NextSeq 500. TCRdb's own reprocessing of the public reads used fastp at Q25 and MiXCR and kept productive beta chains. Each CDR3 protein appears once, grouped with its most common genes and DNA. The sample includes over 75,000 distinct CDR3 sequences, with more than 12% observed a single time. The ten largest clones represent around 5.4% of the sample. The source material was whole blood. Source of these receptors: an adult who was a healthcare worker with PCR-confirmed SARS-CoV-2 infection or an uninfected control (not recorded which).

This clonotype turned up a few times. The V gene is TRBV20-1, the J gene TRBJ1-1, with unresolved D. This CDR3 has 12 residues. The germline V gene has CDR1 DFQATT and CDR2 SNEGSKA (reference sequence). With 3 bases removed from V and 5 bases from J, the gap between germline ends came to 10 bases. CDR3 DNA sequence: TGCAGTGCTAGTCTTCGGGGTACTGAAGCTTTCTTT. Residues: CSASLRGTEAFF.

This clonotype was seen many times. This chain joins TRBV7-9 and TRBJ2-3; 12 bases are shared with TRBD2. There are 16 residues in the CDR3. V trimming: 1 base; J trimming: 9 bases; junction bases outside the gene matches: 8. Germline loops: CDR1 SEHNR, CDR2 FQNEAQ (reference sequence). Here the CDR3 reads CASSLGTSGVKGTQYF. The CDR3 nucleotides are TGTGCCAGCAGCTTAGGGACTAGCGGGGTCAAGGGGACGCAGTATTTT.

This clonotype was seen only a few times. The chain is built from TRBV6-2 or TRBV6-3 and TRBJ2-1; D remains unclear. The V and J ends lost 8 bases and 0 bases respectively, with 8 bases between them. CDR3 length: 13 residues. The V gene's germline CDR1 is MNHEY and CDR2 SVGEGT. This chain's CDR3 is CASGRSSYNEQFF. DNA for the CDR3: TGTGCCAGCGGACGGAGCTCCTACAATGAGCAGTTCTTC.

This clonotype has a handful of counts. The chain carries TRBV11-2 and TRBJ2-1, with D possibly being TRBD2 (6 bases). This CDR3 comprises 17 residues. Between the trimmed V and J ends, which lost 4 bases and 5 bases, there was a span of 21 bases. The V gene's germline CDR1 is SGHAT and CDR2 FQNNGV. The CDR3, as DNA: TGTGCCAGCAGCTCCCCCCGCCGGACTACTCGGAACAATGAGCAGTTCTTC. This translates into CASSSPRRTTRNNEQFF.

This clonotype was detected a few times. The chain uses TRBV12-3 or TRBV12-4 and TRBJ2-7; TRBD1 might be the D (6 bases). Trimming removed 4 bases from V and 1 base from J, with 11 bases in between. The CDR3 sequence is 14 residues long. The CDR3 nucleotides are TGTGCCAGCAGTTACAGGGAATCGTCCTACGAGCAGTACTTC. This codes for CASSYRESSYEQYF.

Only a few counts were recorded for this clonotype. The chain combines TRBV7-2 with TRBJ1-6, with D perhaps matching TRBD1 (5 bases). Trimming cost V 3 bases and J 10 bases, with 16 bases left between them. This CDR3 region has 15 residues. Germline V gene lookup returns CDR1 SGHTA and CDR2 FQGNSA. This chain's CDR3 is CASSLGFQGRSPLHF. Here the CDR3 DNA reads TGTGCCAGCAGCTTGGGATTCCAGGGTCGCTCACCCCTCCACTTT.

This clonotype was counted once. This could be a read error, since a much larger clone is one nucleotide away. Likely a read error: the CDR3 ends without its conserved phenylalanine or tryptophan. The chain links TRBV4-1 to TRBJ1-4; D is ambiguous. The CDR3 is made up of 13 amino acids. V lost 4 bases to trimming and J lost 8 bases, with 11 bases between them. Germline V lookup: CDR1 MGHRA, CDR2 YSYEKL. The CDR3, as DNA: TGCGCCAGCAGCCTTACGGGATCCGAAAAACTGTTTTTA. It specifies CASSLTGSEKLFL.

This clonotype came up many times. The chain carries TRBV9 and TRBJ2-7; no clear D gene. Germline CDR1 is SGDLS and CDR2 is YYNGEE. The CDR3 contains 10 residues. Trimming removed 4 bases from V and 1 base from J, with 0 bases in between. The CDR3 region is CASSSYEQYF. CDR3 coding DNA: TGTGCCAGCAGCTCCTACGAGCAGTACTTC.

The chain uses TRBV29-1 and TRBJ2-2, with a weak D call TRBD1 (5 bases). The V gene's germline CDR1 is SQVTM and CDR2 ANQGSEA. The CDR3 is 11 amino acids. Trimming shortened V by 2 bases and J by 7 bases, and 5 bases separated the two germline ends. CDR3 coding DNA: TGCAGCGTTGAACAGGGCGGGGAGCTGTTTTTT. Its protein is CSVEQGGELFF.

V usage is TRBV29-1 and J usage is TRBJ2-2; TRBD1 or TRBD2 may be the D gene (6 bases each). Trimming cost V 3 bases and J 4 bases, with 12 bases left between them. Germline CDR1 is SQVTM and CDR2 is ANQGSEA. The CDR3 extends over 14 amino acids. The CDR3 DNA reads TGCAGCGTTGACAGGGGCGGGGTCACCGGGGAGCTGTTTTTT. Protein product: CSVDRGGVTGELFF.

This clonotype was found a few times. The chain recombines TRBV5-1 with TRBJ1-5; D gene uncertain. Trimming shortened V by 1 base and J by 5 bases, and 7 bases separated the two germline ends. In germline, CDR1 is SGHRS, CDR2 YFSETQ. CDR3 size: 13 residues. For the CDR3, the DNA is TGCGCCAGCAGCTTGCGTGGAGATCAGCCCCAGCATTTT. Its translation: CASSLRGDQPQHF.

This clonotype was observed a handful of times. The chain joins TRBV6-5 to TRBJ1-6, with no clear D. Trimming took 8 bases from V and 2 from J, leaving 10 bases between them. Germline V gene data show CDR1 as MNHEY and CDR2 as SVGAGI. CDR3 length: 14 amino acids. The CDR3 here is CASLSGTYNSPLHF. The CDR3, as DNA: TGTGCCAGCCTTAGTGGGACCTATAATTCACCCCTCCACTTT.

This clonotype has a handful of counts. The chain combines TRBV12-3 or TRBV12-4 with TRBJ2-5, with D maybe TRBD2 (6 bases). The CDR3 length is 16 residues. Trimming cost V 6 bases and J 5 bases, with 22 bases left between them. This CDR3 is CASSQTPLRLDETQYF. The CDR3 DNA sequence: TGTGCCAGCAGCCAAACCCCCCTTCGACTAGATGAGACCCAGTACTTC.

The chain combines TRBV4-1 with TRBJ2-7, with D perhaps TRBD1 or TRBD2 (5 bases each). Germline V lookup: CDR1 MGHRA, CDR2 YSYEKL. The length of the CDR3 is 16 residues. The V end was cut by 4 bases, the J end by 2 bases, with 18 bases between. The chain's CDR3 is CASSRAAVGTAYEQYF. The DNA for the CDR3 is TGCGCCAGCAGCCGGGCGGCGGTGGGGACGGCCTACGAGCAGTACTTC.

This clonotype was observed a single time. The rearrangement uses TRBV29-1 and TRBJ1-1; D is possibly TRBD1 (5 bases). The CDR3 extends over 14 amino acids. Trimming shortened V by 6 bases and J by 7 bases, and 21 bases separated the two germline ends. Germline assignment: CDR1 SQVTM and CDR2 ANQGSEA. CDR3 residues: CSVDYRDGGVEAFF. The DNA of the CDR3 is TGCAGCGTGGACTACCGGGACGGTGGAGTTGAAGCTTTCTTT.

This clonotype was seen a few times. The gene calls are TRBV4-1 and TRBJ2-1; D gene ambiguous. V was shortened by 1 base and J by 5 bases, with 12 bases between the two germline ends. The CDR3 spans 15 residues. Looked up from germline, CDR1 is MGHRA and CDR2 is YSYEKL. The DNA for the CDR3 is TGCGCCAGCAGCCAAGCAACGATCGAGAACAATGAGCAGTTCTTC. It is translated as CASSQATIENNEQFF.

The table lists this clonotype with a few counts. The chain has TRBV4-3 and TRBJ2-7, with D tentatively TRBD2 (5 bases). Germline assignment: CDR1 LGHNA and CDR2 YSLEER. The CDR3 has 14 residues. Between the trimmed V and J ends, which lost 2 bases and 5 bases, there was a span of 13 bases. CDR3 bases: TGCGCCAGCAGCCAAAGCCTCGAGGGAAACGAGCAGTACTTC. This sequence encodes CASSQSLEGNEQYF.

The chain employs TRBV28 and TRBJ2-7; the D is unclear. Trimming left V 2 bases short and J 0 bases short, with 8 bases between. Looked up from germline, CDR1 is MDHEN and CDR2 is SYDVKM. The CDR3 runs 14 residues. CDR3 in amino acids: CASSLHRSSYEQYF. CDR3 DNA sequence: TGTGCCAGCAGTTTACACAGAAGCTCCTACGAGCAGTACTTC.

This clonotype was seen many times. The chain links TRBV7-2 to TRBJ1-4; D ambiguous. The length of the CDR3 is 15 residues. CDR1 and CDR2 (germline): SGHTA, FQGNSA. Between the trimmed V and J ends, which lost 1 base and 4 bases, there was a span of 10 bases. DNA for the CDR3: TGTGCCAGCAGCTTAGTTGGTCAGCTTAATGAAAAACTGTTTTTT. This sequence encodes CASSLVGQLNEKLFF.

This clonotype has only a few counts. The rearrangement joins TRBV20-1 to TRBJ2-1, with 7 positions matching TRBD2. J was trimmed by 8 bases and V by 6 bases; bases with no gene match: 13. CDR1 DFQATT and CDR2 SNEGSKA come from the germline V gene (reference sequence). The CDR3 consists of 14 residues. The CDR3 bases are TGCAGTGCCCCCCGAGCGGGGAGAGTGGATGAGCAGTTCTTC. Encoded protein: CSAPRAGRVDEQFF.